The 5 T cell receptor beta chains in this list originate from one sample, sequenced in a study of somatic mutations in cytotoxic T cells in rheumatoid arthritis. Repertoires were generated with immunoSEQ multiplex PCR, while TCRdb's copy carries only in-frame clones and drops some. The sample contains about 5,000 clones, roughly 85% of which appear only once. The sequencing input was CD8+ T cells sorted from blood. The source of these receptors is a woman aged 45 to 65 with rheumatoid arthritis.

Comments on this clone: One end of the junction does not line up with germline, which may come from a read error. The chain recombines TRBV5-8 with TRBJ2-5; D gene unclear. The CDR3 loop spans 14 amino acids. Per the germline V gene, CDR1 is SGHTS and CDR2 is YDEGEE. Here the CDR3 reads CASSYPVAQATQYF. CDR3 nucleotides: TGTGCCAGCAGCTACCCGGTCGCGCAAGCGACCCAGTACTTC. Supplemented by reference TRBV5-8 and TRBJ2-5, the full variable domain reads EAGVTQSPTHLIKTRGQQATLRCSPISGHTSVYWYQQALGLGLQFLLWYDEGEERNRGNFPPRFSGRQFPNYSSELNVNALELEDSALYLCASSYPVAQATQYFGPGTRLLVL.

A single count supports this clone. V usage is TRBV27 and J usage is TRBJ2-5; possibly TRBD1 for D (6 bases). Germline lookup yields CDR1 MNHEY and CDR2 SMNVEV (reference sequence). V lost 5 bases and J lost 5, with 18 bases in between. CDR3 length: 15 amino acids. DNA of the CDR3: TGTGCCAGCAGTACGATCGAACAGGGTTGGGAGACCCAGTACTTC. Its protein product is CASSTIEQGWETQYF.

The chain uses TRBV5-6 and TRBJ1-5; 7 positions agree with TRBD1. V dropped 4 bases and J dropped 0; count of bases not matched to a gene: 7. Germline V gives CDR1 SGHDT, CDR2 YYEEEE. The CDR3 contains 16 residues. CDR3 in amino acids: CASSPWDRNSNQPQHF. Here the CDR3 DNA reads TGTGCCAGCAGCCCCTGGGACAGAAATAGCAATCAGCCCCAGCATTTT.

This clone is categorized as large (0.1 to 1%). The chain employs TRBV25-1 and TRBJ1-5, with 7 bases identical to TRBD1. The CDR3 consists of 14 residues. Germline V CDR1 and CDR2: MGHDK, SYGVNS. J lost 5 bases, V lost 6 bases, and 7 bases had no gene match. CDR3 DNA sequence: TGTGCCAGCAGCGCCCCGGGACAGTATCAGCCCCAGCATTTT. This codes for CASSAPGQYQPQHF.

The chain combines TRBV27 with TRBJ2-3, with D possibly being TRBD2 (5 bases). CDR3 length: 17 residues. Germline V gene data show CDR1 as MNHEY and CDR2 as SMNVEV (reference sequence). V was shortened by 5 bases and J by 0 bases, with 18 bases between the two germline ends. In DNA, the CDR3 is TGTGCCAGCAGTACGACCGGGGAGTCCCATAGCACAGATACGCAGTATTTT. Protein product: CASSTTGESHSTDTQYF.